The next 19 T cell receptor beta chains were all read from a single sample in a study of regulatory T cells in long-lasting Graves disease. Time point of the sample: newly diagnosed GD, antithyroid drugs for less than 3 months. The TCR library used RNA extracted from PBMCs. Building of the TCR beta libraries involved iRepertoire HTBI primers and Arm-PCR of CDR3 regions. TCRdb reanalysed the multiplex PCR reads using MiXCR and keeps one entry per CDR3 protein. The table lists roughly 410,000 distinct CDR3 sequences, about 15% of them singletons, with approximately 7.8% in the top ten. Separately, the same data were catalogued under a study of T cells in Graves' hyperthyroidism and ophthalmopathy.

The specimen comprised peripheral blood mononuclear cells (PBMCs), sampled at new diagnosis, from a patient treated with antithyroid drugs. These receptors came from a woman aged 40 to 50 with Graves disease.

This clonotype appeared a few times. This chain links TRBV20-1 with TRBJ2-1; 9 bases align to TRBD2. CDR1 and CDR2 (germline): DFQATT, SNEGSKA (reference sequence). V shed 0 bases, J shed 2 bases, and the junction held 8 bases outside the gene matches. This CDR3 spans 17 amino acids. CDR3 region: CSARDYQGGRAYNEQFF. CDR3 DNA: TGCAGTGCTAGAGATTATCAGGGCGGGAGGGCCTACAATGAGCAGTTCTTC.

This clonotype was picked up many times. V and J are TRBV12-3 or TRBV12-4 and TRBJ2-2, with TRBD2 matching 13 bases. This CDR3 comprises 18 residues. The J segment lost 3 bases and the V segment lost 6 bases, leaving 10 bases of the junction unmatched. The CDR3 protein is CASSLGLAGEGDTGELFF. The CDR3, as DNA: TGTGCCAGCAGCCTCGGACTAGCGGGAGAAGGGGACACCGGGGAGCTGTTTTTT.

This clonotype was recorded a few times. One end of the junction varies from germline; a read error may be responsible. CDR3 loop: CASILDLGQETQYF. The CDR3 nucleotides are TGTGCCAGCATTTTAGATTTGGGCCAAGAGACCCAGTACTTC. V is TRBV12-3 or TRBV12-4 and J is TRBJ2-5; D not certain. This CDR3 spans 14 amino acids.

The V call is TRBV6-5, the J call TRBJ2-1; D call uncertain. CDR1 is MNHEY, CDR2 SVGAGI, per germline. CDR3 size: 13 residues. V dropped 0 bases and J dropped 10 bases, with 10 bases sitting between them. In DNA form, the CDR3 reads TGTGCCAGCAGTTACTCGGGGATAACCGAGCAGTTCTTC. Translating gives CASSYSGITEQFF.

The V gene is TRBV9, the J gene TRBJ1-1; 7 bases match TRBD1. There are 14 residues in the CDR3. Germline loops: CDR1 SGDLS, CDR2 YYNGEE. The ends lost 0 bases at V and 4 bases at J; junction bases unmatched: 3. DNA of the CDR3: TGTGCCAGCAGCGTAGGAGGGGGCGGCACTGAAGCTTTCTTT. The encoded protein is CASSVGGGGTEAFF.

This clonotype was detected many times. The rearrangement joins TRBV6-9 to TRBJ2-3, with 15 bases identical to TRBD2. The CDR3 totals 17 residues. Germline V gene lookup returns CDR1 MNHGY and CDR2 SVAAGI. After removal of 3 bases from V and 6 bases from J, the junction contained 7 bases not matched to a gene. CDR3 protein: CASSYSGLAGGGDTQYF. For the CDR3, the DNA is TGTGCCAGCAGTTACTCAGGACTAGCGGGAGGGGGTGATACGCAGTATTTT.

This clonotype has more than one count but fewer than ten. This chain uses TRBV19 with TRBJ2-1; either TRBD1 or TRBD2 may fit D (5 bases each). V shed 10 bases and J shed 7 bases, with 17 bases lying between them. The CDR3 is 13 residues long. Germline assignment: CDR1 LNHDA and CDR2 SQIVND (reference sequence). CDR3 residues: CAIDHGARNEQFF. The CDR3 DNA reads as TGTGCCATTGACCACGGGGCGAGGAATGAGCAGTTCTTC. Filled out from reference TRBV19 and TRBJ2-1, the complete variable domain reads DGGITQSPKYLFRKEGQNVTLSCEQNLNHDAMYWYRQDPGQGLRLIYYSQIVNDFQKGDIAEGYSVSREKKESFPLTVTSAQKNPTAFYLCAIDHGARNEQFFGPGTRLTVL.

This clonotype was seen ten or more times. This chain connects TRBV9 to TRBJ2-1; D gene unclear. The germline V gene has CDR1 SGDLS and CDR2 YYNGEE. Trimming stripped 0 bases from V and 5 bases from J, with 12 bases between. This CDR3 region has 15 residues. The CDR3 loop is CASSVGWQVNNEQFF. In nucleotides, the CDR3 is TGTGCCAGCAGCGTAGGGTGGCAGGTAAACAATGAGCAGTTCTTC.

This clonotype was seen more than once but under ten times. The rearrangement links TRBV14 to TRBJ1-2, with D tentatively TRBD1 (6 bases). This CDR3 is built from 14 residues. Trimming shortened V by 2 bases and J by 3 bases, and 10 bases separated the two germline ends. Per germline, CDR1 SGHDN and CDR2 FVKESK. Here the CDR3 DNA reads TGTGCCAGCAGCCAATGGACAGAGTACTATGGCTACACCTTC. Translating it yields CASSQWTEYYGYTF.

This clonotype was counted at least ten times. The V gene is TRBV7-9, the J gene TRBJ2-7, with D possibly matching TRBD2 (6 bases). The V and J ends lost 1 base and 4 bases respectively, with 14 bases between them. CDR1 and CDR2 (germline): SEHNR, FQNEAQ (reference sequence). The CDR3 covers 15 residues. CDR3 amino acids: CASSLGAREHYEQYF. In DNA form, the CDR3 reads TGTGCCAGCAGCTTAGGGGCTCGGGAGCATTACGAGCAGTACTTC.

This clonotype was counted ten times or more. The chain employs TRBV9 and TRBJ2-7, with D perhaps TRBD2 (6 bases). The length of the CDR3 is 17 residues. Germline V gene sequence: CDR1 SGDLS, CDR2 YYNGEE. The V and J ends lost 0 bases and 0 bases respectively, with 16 bases between them. The CDR3 DNA is TGTGCCAGCAGCGTAGGTCTGGGGGAGGAATCCTCCTACGAGCAGTACTTC. Protein: CASSVGLGEESSYEQYF.

This clonotype was detected ten times or more. This rearrangement joins TRBV7-9 to TRBJ2-1; TRBD1 is a possible D gene (7 bases). The V gene's germline CDR1 is SEHNR and CDR2 FQNEAQ (reference sequence). The CDR3 totals 12 residues. V dropped 7 bases and J dropped 12 bases, with 16 bases sitting between them. CDR3 amino acids: CASTGGGTAQFF. The DNA of the CDR3 is TGTGCCAGCACGGGTGGAGGGACAGCGCAGTTCTTC.

The CDR3 DNA reads as TGTGCCAGCAGCTTAGGTCCCAAGGCAGATACGCAGTATTTT. It codes for CASSLGPKADTQYF. J is TRBJ2-3 and V is TRBV7-6, with no clear D. CDR3 size: 14 residues. V lost 1 base to trimming and J lost 4 bases, with 9 bases between them. Germline loops: CDR1 SGHVS, CDR2 FNYEAQ. Full variable domain (outside the CDR3, taken from reference TRBV7-6 and TRBJ2-3): GAGVSQSPRYKVTKRGQDVALRCDPISGHVSLYWYRQALGQGPEFLTYFNYEAQQDKSGLPNDRFSAERPEGSISTLTIQRTEQRDSAMYRCASSLGPKADTQYFGPGTRLTVL.

This clonotype was observed a few times. The chain recombines TRBV28 with TRBJ2-7; TRBD1 matches at 9 bases. Germline V gene data show CDR1 as MDHEN and CDR2 as SYDVKM. J lost 1 base, V lost 6 bases, and 7 bases had no gene match. CDR3 size: 15 residues. The CDR3 loop reads CASSWDRDYSYEQYF. CDR3 DNA sequence: TGTGCCAGCAGCTGGGACAGGGACTATTCCTACGAGCAGTACTTC.

This clonotype has at least ten counts. V gene TRBV7-6 combines with J gene TRBJ1-4; no reliable D call. Germline V lookup: CDR1 SGHVS, CDR2 FNYEAQ. V lost 5 bases and J 7 bases, leaving 17 bases between the germline ends. The CDR3 totals 15 residues. CDR3 coding DNA: TGTGCCAGCAGCAATACAGCGTCGGGTTTTGAAAAACTGTTTTTT. It specifies CASSNTASGFEKLFF.

There are many counts of this clonotype. The chain couples TRBV19 to TRBJ1-1; 9 positions agree with TRBD1. Trimming at V came to 6 bases and at J to 3 bases, leaving 5 bases not matched to a gene. Germline assignment: CDR1 LNHDA and CDR2 SQIVND (reference sequence). The CDR3 totals 14 residues. The CDR3 nucleotides read TGTGCCAGTAGGACAGGGGGAAAGGACACTGAAGCTTTCTTT. Its protein is CASRTGGKDTEAFF. Full variable domain (rest looked up from reference TRBV19 and TRBJ1-1): DGGITQSPKYLFRKEGQNVTLSCEQNLNHDAMYWYRQDPGQGLRLIYYSQIVNDFQKGDIAEGYSVSREKKESFPLTVTSAQKNPTAFYLCASRTGGKDTEAFFGQGTRLTVV.

This clonotype has only a few counts. V and J are TRBV5-1 and TRBJ2-1, with 10 nucleotides matching TRBD2. V lost 4 bases, J lost 11 bases, and 18 bases stayed unmatched. Per the germline V gene, CDR1 is SGHRS and CDR2 is YFSETQ. The CDR3 has 17 amino acids. The CDR3 DNA follows: TGCGCCAGCAGCCTAGCGGGAGCTGGCCTCCTAACAGGGCAGCAGTTCTTC. Translating it yields CASSLAGAGLLTGQQFF.

A remark on this clonotype: A much more abundant neighbour one base away suggests this may be a read error. The rearrangement links TRBV24-1 to TRBJ2-5; TRBD2 matches at 7 bases. Losses at the gene ends were 3 bases for V and 5 bases for J; bases not matched to a gene: 11. CDR1 and CDR2 from the germline V gene are KGHDR and SFDVKD. The CDR3 runs 16 residues. The CDR3 DNA follows: TGTGCCACCAGTGATCCCCTGGCGGGAGTGGGGGAGACCCAGTACTTC. The encoded protein is CATSDPLAGVGETQYF.

This clonotype appeared many times. The chain joins TRBV5-4 to TRBJ1-5, with a tentative D call TRBD1 (6 bases). Trimming removed 4 bases at V and 7 bases at J, with 12 bases between. The CDR3 consists of 13 residues. The germline gives CDR1 SGHNT, CDR2 YYREEE (reference sequence). The CDR3 is CASSKGGEQPQHF. CDR3 coding DNA: TGTGCCAGCAGCAAAGGGGGGGAACAGCCCCAGCATTTT. The full variable domain, completed using reference TRBV5-4 and TRBJ1-5, is ETGVTQSPTHLIKTRGQQVTLRCSSQSGHNTVSWYQQALGQGPQFIFQYYREEENGRGNFPPRFSGLQFPNYSSELNVNALELDDSALYLCASSKGGEQPQHFGDGTRLSIL.